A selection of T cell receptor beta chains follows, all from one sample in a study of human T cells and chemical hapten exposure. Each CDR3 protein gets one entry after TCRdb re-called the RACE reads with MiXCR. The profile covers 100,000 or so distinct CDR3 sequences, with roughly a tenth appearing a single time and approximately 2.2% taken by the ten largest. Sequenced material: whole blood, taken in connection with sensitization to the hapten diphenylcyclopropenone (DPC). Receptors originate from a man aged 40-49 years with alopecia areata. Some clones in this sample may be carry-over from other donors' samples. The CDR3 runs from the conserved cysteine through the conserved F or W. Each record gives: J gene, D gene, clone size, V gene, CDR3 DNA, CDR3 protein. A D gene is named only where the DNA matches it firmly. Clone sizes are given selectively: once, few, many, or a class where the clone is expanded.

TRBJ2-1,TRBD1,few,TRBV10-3,TGTGCCATCAGTGGACAGGGCAATGAGCAGTTCTTC,CAISGQGNEQFF
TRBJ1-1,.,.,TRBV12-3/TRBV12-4,TGTGCCAGCAGTTTACAGCCAAACACTGAAGCTTTCTTT,CASSLQPNTEAFF
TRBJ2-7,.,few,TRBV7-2,TGTGCCAGCAGCTTAGAACATCATGGGGGGAACTCCTACGAGCAGTACTTC,CASSLEHHGGNSYEQYF
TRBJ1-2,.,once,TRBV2,TGTGCCTATAGGCCGGTTGAAATTAACTATGGCTACAACTTC,CAYRPVEINYGYNF
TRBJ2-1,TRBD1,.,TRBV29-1,TGCAGCGACCGGGACCTTGACGACAGGGTCGGGGCCGGCGATGAGCAGTTCTTC,CSDRDLDDRVGAGDEQFF
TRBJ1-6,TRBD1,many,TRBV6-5,TGTGCCAGCAGTTACGACAGGGGGCCAAATTCACCCCTCCACTTT,CASSYDRGPNSPLHF
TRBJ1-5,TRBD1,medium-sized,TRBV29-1,TGCAGCGTAGGGGACAGGGGAGATCAGCCCCAGCATTTT,CSVGDRGDQPQHF
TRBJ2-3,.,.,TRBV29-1,TGCAGCGTTGAAGCGGGGGCTTGGACAGATACGCAGTATTTT,CSVEAGAWTDTQYF
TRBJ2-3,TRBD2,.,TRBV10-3,TGTGCCATCAGTGGACCTATAGCGGGAACTGGAGATACGCAGTATTTT,CAISGPIAGTGDTQYF
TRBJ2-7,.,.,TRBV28,TGTGCCAGCCAGGGGGGGTACGAGCAGTACTTC,CASQGGYEQYF
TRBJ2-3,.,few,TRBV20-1,TGCAGTGCTAGCCTTACGGTTAGCACAGATACGCAGTATTTT,CSASLTVSTDTQYF
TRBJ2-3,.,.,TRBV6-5,TGTGCCAGCAGTTCCGGACAGCCCACAGATACGCAGTATTTT,CASSSGQPTDTQYF
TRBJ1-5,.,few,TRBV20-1,TGCAGTGCTAGGGGCCAGTCCCAGGGAGGAAATCAGCCCCAGCATTTT,CSARGQSQGGNQPQHF
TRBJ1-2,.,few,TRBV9,TGTGCCAGCAGCTCTCCAGGTTATGGCTACACCTTC,CASSSPGYGYTF
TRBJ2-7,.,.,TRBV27,TGTGCCAGCAGTTTATTAGGGTGGAGCTTC,CASSLLGWSF
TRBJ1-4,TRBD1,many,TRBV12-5,TGTGCTAGTGGTTTGGACAGGGGATCTGGTAATGAAAAACTGTTTTTT,CASGLDRGSGNEKLFF
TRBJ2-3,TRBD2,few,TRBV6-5,TGTGCCAGCAGTTACCTGTCTAGCGGTCCAACAGATACGCAGTATTTT,CASSYLSSGPTDTQYF
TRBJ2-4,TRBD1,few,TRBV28,TGTGCCAGCAGTTCCTGGGGAACGGACAGGGACATTCAGTACTTC,CASSSWGTDRDIQYF
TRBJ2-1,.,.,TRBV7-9,TGTGCCAGCAGCCGCGGCGCTTCCAATTACAATGAGCAGTTCTTC,CASSRGASNYNEQFF
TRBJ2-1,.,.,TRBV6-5,TGTGCCAGCCGGTCGGGGGGCGCCCACAATGAGCAGTTCTTC,CASRSGGAHNEQFF
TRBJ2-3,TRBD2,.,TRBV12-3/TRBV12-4,TGTGCCAGCAGTTCAAAGGTTACTAGCGGGAGGGCCTTAGATACGCAGTATTTT,CASSSKVTSGRALDTQYF
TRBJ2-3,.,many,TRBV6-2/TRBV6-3,TGTGCCAGCAGTTTCGTCGTCAGTGGCGGGCTTACAGATACGCAGTATTTT,CASSFVVSGGLTDTQYF
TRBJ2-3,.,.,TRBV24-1,TGTGCCACCAGTGATCCCCTCGTTCCGGGAACGACAGATACGCAGTATTTT,CATSDPLVPGTTDTQYF
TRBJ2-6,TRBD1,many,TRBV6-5,TGTGCCAGCAGAGACAGGGGAGGTGCTGGGGCCAACGTCCTGACTTTC,CASRDRGGAGANVLTF
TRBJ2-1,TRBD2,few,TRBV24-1,TGTGCCACCAGGGGAGCGGGAGCGGAGTACAATGAGCAGTTCTTC,CATRGAGAEYNEQFF
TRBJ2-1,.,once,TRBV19,TGTGCCACGAAACAGTTCAGGGGGGGAACCTACAATGAGCAGTTCTTC,CATKQFRGGTYNEQFF
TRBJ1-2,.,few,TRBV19,TGTGCCAGTTACACAGCGATCTATGGCTACACCTTC,CASYTAIYGYTF
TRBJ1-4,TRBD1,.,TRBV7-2,TGTGCCAGCAGCGAACAGGGGGTTGGGGAAAAACTGTTTTTT,CASSEQGVGEKLFF
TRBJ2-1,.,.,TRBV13,TGTGCCAGCAGCTTAGGTGACGGGAGCTCCTACAATGAGCAGTTCTTC,CASSLGDGSSYNEQFF
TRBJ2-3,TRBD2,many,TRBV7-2,TGTGCCAGCAGCTTTTTAGCGGGAGTAGGGGCAGATACGCAGTATTTT,CASSFLAGVGADTQYF
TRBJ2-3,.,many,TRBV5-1,TGCGCCAGCAGCTTTGGTCAGCCTAACACAGATACGCAGTATTTT,CASSFGQPNTDTQYF
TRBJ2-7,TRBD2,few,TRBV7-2,TGTGCCAGCAGCCTAGCGGGAGTACACGAGCAGTACTTC,CASSLAGVHEQYF
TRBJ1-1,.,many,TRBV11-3,TGTGCCAGCAGCTTAGCCCCGGAGGGATTTGAAGCTTTCTTT,CASSLAPEGFEAFF
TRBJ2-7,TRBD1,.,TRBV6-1,TGTGCCAGCAGTGTTGGGACAGGGGTCCCCTCCTACGAGCAGTACTTC,CASSVGTGVPSYEQYF
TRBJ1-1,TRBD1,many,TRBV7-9,TGTGCCAGCAGCCGCTTGACAGGGGGCACTGAAGCTTTCTTT,CASSRLTGGTEAFF
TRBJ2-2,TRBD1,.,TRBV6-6,TGTGCCAGCAGTTACTCGAGGGGACAGGGGACCGGGGAGCTGTTTTTT,CASSYSRGQGTGELFF
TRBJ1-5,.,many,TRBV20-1,TGCAGTGCTAGAGATAGGACGACGGGCAGGGCTCAGCCCCAGCATTTT,CSARDRTTGRAQPQHF
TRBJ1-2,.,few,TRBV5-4,TGTGCCAGCAGCTTACCGGGCAGGAAAGAACGGGACTATGGCTACACCTTC,CASSLPGRKERDYGYTF
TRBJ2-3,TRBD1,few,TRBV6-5,TGTGCCAGCAGTTCCTTGACAGGGGGCGACCGAGATACGCAGTATTTT,CASSSLTGGDRDTQYF
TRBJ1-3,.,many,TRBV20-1,TGCAGTGCTAGAAAAATACACTCTGGAAACACCATATATTTT,CSARKIHSGNTIYF
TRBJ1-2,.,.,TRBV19,TGTGCCAGTAGTATCGAGACATTTAACTATGGCTACACCTTC,CASSIETFNYGYTF
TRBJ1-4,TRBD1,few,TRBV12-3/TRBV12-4,TGTGCCAGCAACCCGGACAGGGGAAGGGAAAAACTGTTTTTT,CASNPDRGREKLFF
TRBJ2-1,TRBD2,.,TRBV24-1,TGTGCCACCAGTGCCGGACTAGCGGGAGGGCCTTACAATGAGCAGTTCTTC,CATSAGLAGGPYNEQFF
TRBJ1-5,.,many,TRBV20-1,TGCAGTGCTAGACTGGCGGGAGATCAGCCCCAGCATTTT,CSARLAGDQPQHF
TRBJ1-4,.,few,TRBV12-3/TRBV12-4,TGTGCCAGCAGTTTAAGAGGCGCTGAAAAACTGTTTTTT,CASSLRGAEKLFF
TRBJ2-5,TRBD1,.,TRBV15,TGTGCCACCAGCAGAGATTACGGGGACAGGGGATCCGAGACCCAGTACTTC,CATSRDYGDRGSETQYF
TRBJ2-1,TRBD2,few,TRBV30,TGTGCCTGGAGGGGGGGGAACGCCAATGAGCAGTTCTTC,CAWRGGNANEQFF
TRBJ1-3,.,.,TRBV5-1,TGCGCCAGCAGCTCCGTTTCAGGTGGAAACACCATATATTTT,CASSSVSGGNTIYF
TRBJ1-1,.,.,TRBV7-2,TGTGCCAGCCTCAGGGATCGTAACTTGAACACTGAAGCTTTCTTT,CASLRDRNLNTEAFF
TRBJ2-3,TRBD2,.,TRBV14,TGTGCCAGCAGCCTACCCGGGGGACTAGCGGCGGCAGATACGCAGTATTTT,CASSLPGGLAAADTQYF
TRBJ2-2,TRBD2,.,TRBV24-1,TGTGCCACCAGTGACCGGACTAGCGGTCCGCCCCGGGAGCTGTTTTTT,CATSDRTSGPPRELFF
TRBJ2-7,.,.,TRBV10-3,TGTGCCATCAGGGGGGGGGCCGGCTCCTACGAGCAGTACTTC,CAIRGGAGSYEQYF
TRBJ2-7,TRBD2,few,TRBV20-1,TGCAGTGCTCGGACTAGCGGGAGAGGGCAGTACTTC,CSARTSGRGQYF
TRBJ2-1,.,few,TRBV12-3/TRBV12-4,TGTGCCAGCAGAGGAGCCCACGGGGGTGAGCAGTTCTTC,CASRGAHGGEQFF
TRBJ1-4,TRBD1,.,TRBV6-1,TGTGCCAGCAGCGACTCCAATGGCAAGGGACAGGGGCGAGAAAAACTGTTTTTT,CASSDSNGKGQGREKLFF
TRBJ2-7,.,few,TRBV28,TGTGCCAGCAGTCCCGTGGGACGCTACGAGCAGTACTTC,CASSPVGRYEQYF
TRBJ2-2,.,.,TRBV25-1,TGTGCCAGCAGTTCCCCTGGGGAGGAGCTGTTTTTT,CASSSPGEELFF
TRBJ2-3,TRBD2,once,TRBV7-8,TGTGCCAGCAGCTTAGACGGGAGGGCCGGAGATACGCAGTATTTT,CASSLDGRAGDTQYF
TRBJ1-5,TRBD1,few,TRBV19,TGTGCCAGTAGTATAGACAGGGGGCAGATGGGCAATCAGCCCCAGCATTTT,CASSIDRGQMGNQPQHF
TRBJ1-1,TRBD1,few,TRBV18,TGTGCCAGCTCACCCCAGGGGGCGCCGAACACTGAAGCTTTCTTT,CASSPQGAPNTEAFF